Listed below are T cell receptor beta chains from one sample, sequenced in a study of regulatory T cells in long-lasting Graves disease. A single record per CDR3 protein comes from TCRdb applying MiXCR to the multiplex PCR reads. Of under 450,000 distinct CDR3 sequences in the sample, about 23% are singletons; the top ten hold roughly a quarter. Specimen: peripheral blood mononuclear cells (PBMCs), collected when the disease was refractory, from a patient treated with antithyroid drugs. Receptor source: a woman in her forties with Graves disease. Each CDR3 is given with its conserved first and last residue. The order of the fields is clone size, D gene, J gene, V gene, CDR3 protein, CDR3 DNA. A D gene is named only where the DNA matches it firmly. Size tells how often a clone was seen (once, few, many) or the class of an expanded clone, and some rows leave it out.

>.|.|TRBJ2-7|TRBV29-1
CSVETNGFAGENEQYF
TGCAGCGTTGAAACCAACGGGTTCGCAGGGGAGAACGAGCAGTACTTC
>many|TRBD2|TRBJ2-5|TRBV2
CASSELAGLETQYF
TGTGCCAGCAGTGAACTAGCGGGATTAGAGACCCAGTACTTC
>.|TRBD1|TRBJ1-4|TRBV10-3
CAISGGTGSGEKLFF
TGTGCCATCAGTGGGGGGACAGGGAGCGGAGAAAAACTGTTTTTT
>.|TRBD2|TRBJ2-3|TRBV29-1
CSVDGLAGGPLGTDTQYF
TGCAGCGTTGACGGACTAGCGGGAGGGCCCTTGGGCACAGATACGCAGTATTTT
>many|TRBD2|TRBJ2-5|TRBV6-1
CASRISGLAGSETQYF
TGTGCCAGCAGGATATCGGGACTAGCGGGGTCAGAGACCCAGTACTTC
>.|.|TRBJ2-7|TRBV2
CASSQALGTAPGQYF
TGTGCCAGCAGCCAAGCCCTAGGGACGGCGCCGGGGCAGTACTTC
>.|TRBD2|TRBJ2-1|TRBV20-1
CSAMTSGRADEQFF
TGCAGTGCTATGACTAGCGGGAGGGCGGATGAGCAGTTCTTC
>.|TRBD2|TRBJ2-2|TRBV25-1
CASSYPAGGPLTGELFF
TGTGCCAGCAGTTACCCAGCGGGAGGGCCACTAACCGGGGAGCTGTTTTTT
>many|.|TRBJ2-7|TRBV12-3/TRBV12-4
CASSFREVGEQYF
TGTGCCAGCAGTTTTAGAGAGGTTGGGGAGCAGTACTTC
>many|.|TRBJ1-6|TRBV28
CASCLRKNSPLHF
TGTGCCAGCTGCCTTAGAAAGAATTCACCCCTCCACTTT
>.|TRBD2|TRBJ2-1|TRBV12-5
CASGFLPASGTISSYNEQFF
TGTGCTAGTGGTTTCCTCCCCGCTAGCGGGACTATAAGCTCCTACAATGAGCAGTTCTTC
>.|.|TRBJ2-5|TRBV11-2
CASSLEWGAETQYF
TGTGCCAGCAGCTTAGAATGGGGCGCGGAGACCCAGTACTTC
>many|.|TRBJ2-4|TRBV7-8
CASSLGRQGGNIQYF
TGTGCCAGCAGCTTAGGACGGCAGGGAGGAAACATTCAGTACTTC
>few|.|TRBJ1-1|TRBV20-1
CSGGTALGGTEAFF
TGCAGTGGGGGGACTGCTCTTGGGGGGACTGAAGCTTTCTTT
>.|.|TRBJ2-7|TRBV12-3/TRBV12-4
CASSLGLPGNEQYF
TGTGCCAGCAGTTTAGGGCTCCCGGGTAACGAGCAGTACTTC
>few|.|TRBJ1-3|TRBV5-5
CASSPGRRGGNTIYF
TGTGCCAGCAGCCCAGGGAGACGCGGTGGAAACACCATATATTTT
>many|.|TRBJ1-5|TRBV7-2
CASSLMREDQPQHF
TGTGCCAGCAGCTTAATGAGGGAGGATCAGCCCCAGCATTTT
>many|TRBD1|TRBJ1-6|TRBV28
CASSLITGGSPLHF
TGTGCCAGCAGTTTAATCACAGGGGGATCACCCCTCCACTTT
>many|.|TRBJ2-7|TRBV28
CASISGAYEQYF
TGTGCCAGCATTTCCGGGGCCTACGAGCAGTACTTC
>many|.|TRBJ1-4|TRBV7-8
CASSLVSNEKLFF
TGTGCCAGCAGCTTAGTGTCTAACGAAAAACTGTTTTTT
>.|.|TRBJ1-2|TRBV3-1
CASSPYTENYGYTF
TGTGCCAGCAGCCCCTACACGGAGAACTATGGCTACACCTTC
>.|TRBD2|TRBJ2-1|TRBV28
CASSLPTSGRINEQFF
TGTGCCAGCAGCCTACCTACTAGCGGGAGGATCAATGAGCAGTTCTTC
>.|TRBD1|TRBJ1-5|TRBV27
CASRGTGVVANQPQHF
TGTGCCAGCAGAGGTACAGGGGTCGTGGCCAATCAGCCCCAGCATTTT
>few|.|TRBJ2-2|TRBV27
CASSLSEWTGELFF
TGTGCCAGCAGTTTATCGGAGTGGACCGGGGAGCTGTTTTTT
>.|TRBD1|TRBJ1-5|TRBV24-1
CATSDRTGGHQPQHF
TGTGCCACCAGCGACCGGACAGGGGGGCATCAGCCCCAGCATTTT
>.|.|TRBJ1-4|TRBV7-2
CASSLRHGAGYNEKLFF
TGTGCCAGCAGCTTAAGGCACGGAGCAGGTTATAATGAAAAACTGTTTTTT
>many|.|TRBJ1-6|TRBV11-2
CASRGTGANNSPLHF
TGTGCCAGCCGGGGGACTGGAGCTAATAATTCACCCCTCCACTTT
>.|TRBD2|TRBJ2-2|TRBV12-5
CASGSLISTSGNRRGWITGELFF
TGTGCTAGTGGCTCCCTAATATCGACTAGCGGGAACCGCCGGGGTTGGATCACCGGGGAGCTGTTTTTT